One and the same sample provided the 13 T cell receptor beta chains below, sequenced in a study of technical replicates of blood from a handful of donors. Libraries were prepared by immunoSEQ multiplex PCR; TCRdb keeps only in-frame clonotypes and omits some of them. Of about 62,000 clones in the sample, approximately 87% are singletons; the top ten hold roughly 5.6%. Sample: PBMCs. These receptors all come from a human donor in good health. Some clones in this sample may be carry-over from other donors' samples.

The gene calls are TRBV12-5 and TRBJ2-2; 7 bases are a match to TRBD1. V dropped 1 base and J dropped 6; count of bases not matched to a gene: 5. Germline assignment: CDR1 LGHNT and CDR2 FRNRAP. The CDR3 consists of 15 residues. CDR3 protein: CASGLGTGVAGELFF. The CDR3 DNA sequence: TGTGCTAGTGGTTTGGGTACAGGGGTCGCCGGGGAGCTGTTTTTT.

V and J are TRBV7-2 and TRBJ1-6; D perhaps matches TRBD1 (5 bases). Between the trimmed V and J ends, which lost 1 base and 14 bases, there was a span of 9 bases. This CDR3 region has 12 residues. Germline loops: CDR1 SGHTA, CDR2 FQGNSA. DNA for the CDR3: TGTGCCAGCAGCTTAGTCGGGACTACCCTCCACTTT. Protein: CASSLVGTTLHF.

This clone was seen a single time. The chain combines TRBV9 with TRBJ2-6, with D hard to call. The CDR3 runs to 15 residues. Germline-derived CDR1 and CDR2 are SGDLS and YYNGEE. The germline V and J ends were trimmed by 0 bases and 2 bases, with 6 bases remaining between them. The CDR3 region has the DNA TGTGCCAGCAGCGTAGGAGCAACTGGGGCCAACGTCCTGACTTTC. Its protein is CASSVGATGANVLTF.

In its sample, this clone was seen once. V gene TRBV7-2 combines with J gene TRBJ1-5; 7 bases agree with TRBD1. The CDR3 spans 14 residues. V was clipped by 5 bases and J by 6 bases; unmatched bases: 7. Germline-derived CDR1 and CDR2 are SGHTA and FQGNSA. The CDR3 is CASSQTGRGQPQHF. CDR3 nucleotide sequence: TGTGCCAGCAGCCAGACAGGGAGAGGTCAGCCCCAGCATTTT.

This clone showed up just once. This sequence joins TRBV23-1 and TRBJ2-4; the D gene is possibly TRBD2 (6 bases). TRBV23-1 is recorded as an ORF, its role being uncertain. The CDR3 spans 16 residues. V was shortened by 0 bases and J by 0 bases, with 9 bases between the two germline ends. The CDR3 region has the DNA TGCGCCAGCAGTCAATCCGGGAGAGGAGCCAAAAACATTCAGTACTTC. It translates to CASSQSGRGAKNIQYF.

The chain is built from TRBV15 and TRBJ1-6, with D unresolved. CDR3 length: 12 amino acids. With 0 bases removed from V and 14 bases from J, the gap between germline ends came to 8 bases. Germline V CDR1 and CDR2: LNHNV, YYDKDF (reference sequence). This CDR3 reads CATSRDSNSLHF. CDR3 DNA sequence: TGTGCCACCAGCAGAGATTCCAATTCCCTCCACTTT.

The J gene is TRBJ1-2, the V gene TRBV10-3; D not resolved. From germline, CDR1 is ENHRY and CDR2 SYGVKD. There are 17 residues in the CDR3. Between the trimmed V and J ends, which lost 0 bases and 0 bases, there was a span of 14 bases. CDR3 residues: CAISESPAITANYGYTF. The DNA for the CDR3 is TGTGCCATCAGTGAGTCTCCAGCAATTACAGCTAACTATGGCTACACCTTC.

This chain uses TRBV7-2 with TRBJ1-1, with 8 bases aligning to TRBD1. There are 14 residues in the CDR3. Germline V gives CDR1 SGHTA, CDR2 FQGNSA. V lost 3 bases and J lost 3; bases outside the gene matches: 3. The CDR3 nucleotides are TGTGCCAGCAGCTTCAGGGGGCGAGACACTGAAGCTTTCTTT. Translating it yields CASSFRGRDTEAFF.

This chain links TRBV15 with TRBJ2-3; 8 bases fit TRBD2. The germline V gene has CDR1 LNHNV and CDR2 YYDKDF (reference sequence). CDR3 length: 15 residues. V dropped 1 base and J dropped 5; count of bases not matched to a gene: 5. The CDR3 loop is CATSRVREGGDTQYF. DNA of the CDR3: TGTGCCACCAGCAGAGTACGGGAGGGAGGAGATACGCAGTATTTT.

This chain uses TRBV5-1 with TRBJ2-7, with D tentatively TRBD2 (6 bases). The germline V gene has CDR1 SGHRS and CDR2 YFSETQ. The CDR3 is 14 amino acids. Trimming removed 0 bases from V and 4 bases from J, with 11 bases in between. The CDR3 nucleotides read TGCGCCAGCAGCTTGGTGGGGGAGGCGTACGAGCAGTACTTC. The encoded protein is CASSLVGEAYEQYF.

The CDR3 sequence is CASSDRKPEQYF. CDR3 coding DNA: TGTGCCAGCAGTGACAGGAAACCCGAGCAGTACTTC. This chain links TRBV25-1 with TRBJ2-7; the D is unclear. The ends were cut back, 3 bases at V and 6 bases at J, with 9 bases in the middle. The germline V gene has CDR1 MGHDK and CDR2 SYGVNS. This CDR3 has 12 amino acids.

This clone has more than one count but fewer than ten. The rearrangement joins TRBV30 to TRBJ1-1; D not resolved. The germline V gene encodes CDR1 GTSNPN and CDR2 SVGIG (reference sequence). This CDR3 region has 11 residues. Deletions cut 3 bases from V and 10 bases from J, with 12 bases between. This chain's CDR3 is CAWRGPPGAFF. CDR3 bases: TGTGCCTGGAGGGGTCCTCCGGGAGCTTTCTTT.

V is TRBV6-6 and J is TRBJ1-1; D ambiguous. The CDR3 loop spans 14 amino acids. Germline V gives CDR1 MNHNY, CDR2 SVGAGI (reference sequence). V shed 2 bases and J shed 5 bases, with 12 bases lying between them. The CDR3 DNA reads as TGTGCCAGCAGTTACCATGAGCAAAAGACTGAAGCTTTCTTT. Residues: CASSYHEQKTEAFF.